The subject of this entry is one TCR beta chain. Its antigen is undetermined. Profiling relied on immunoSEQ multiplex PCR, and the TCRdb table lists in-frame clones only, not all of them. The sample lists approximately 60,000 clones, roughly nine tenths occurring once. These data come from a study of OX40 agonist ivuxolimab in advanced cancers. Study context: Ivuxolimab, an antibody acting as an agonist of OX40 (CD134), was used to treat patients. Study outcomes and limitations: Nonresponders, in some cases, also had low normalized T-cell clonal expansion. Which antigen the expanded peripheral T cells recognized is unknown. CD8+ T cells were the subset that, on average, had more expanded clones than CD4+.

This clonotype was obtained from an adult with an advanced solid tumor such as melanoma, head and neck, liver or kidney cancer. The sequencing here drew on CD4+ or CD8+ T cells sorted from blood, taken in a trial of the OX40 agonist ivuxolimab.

The CDR3 reads CASSGPLRSADHQETQYF. The CDR3 DNA sequence: TGTGCCAGCAGCGGCCCCCTTCGGAGCGCGGATCATCAAGAGACCCAGTACTTC. J is TRBJ2-5 and V is TRBV5-4; D is uncertain. Germline CDR1 reads SGHNT; CDR2 reads YYREEE (reference sequence). The CDR3 has 18 residues. V lost 4 bases and J lost 2, with 24 bases in between.